This is a list of T cell receptor beta chains from one sample in a study of memory CD4+ T cells and cytomegalovirus serostatus. Sequencing used immunoSEQ multiplex PCR; TCRdb keeps in-frame clones, though not all of them. The table records some 95,000 clones, about 80% of them present only once. Sequencing used memory CD4+ T cells from blood. Receptors originate from an adult in good health and CMV-seropositive. Both conserved end residues are part of each CDR3. The D gene is left open where the match is weak. Expanded clones are given a class, and other clones once, few, many or no size at all.

>-|TRBV29-1|-|TRBJ2-3|13
TGCAGCGTTGAAAGGGGATGGGGAGATACGCAGTATTTT
CSVERGWGDTQYF
>-|TRBV10-3|-|TRBJ2-5|13
TGTGCCATCAGTGAGGTCCGGGAGGAGACCCAGTACTTC
CAISEVREETQYF
>-|TRBV5-1|TRBD1|TRBJ1-2|14
TGCGCCAGCAGCTTGGAGGGGGCGGTCTATGGCTACACCTTC
CASSLEGAVYGYTF
>-|TRBV7-8|-|TRBJ1-3|13
TGTGCCAGCAGAGCTAGCTCTGGAAACACCATATATTTT
CASRASSGNTIYF
>-|TRBV19|TRBD1|TRBJ2-2|14
TGTGCCAGTAAGGACAGGTCCAACACCGGGGAGCTGTTTTTT
CASKDRSNTGELFF
>-|TRBV7-3|-|TRBJ1-2|12
TGTGCCAGCAGCTTAACGGGCGGGCGCTACACCTTC
CASSLTGGRYTF
>once|TRBV19|-|TRBJ1-2|14
TGTGCCAGTAGTCCTACAGGGATAGGGTATGGCTACACCTTC
CASSPTGIGYGYTF
>-|TRBV5-1|TRBD2|TRBJ2-7|17
TGCGCCAGCAGCTCCCGAGGAGCGGGGGGAAACGTGGACGAGCAGTACTTC
CASSSRGAGGNVDEQYF
>-|TRBV5-4|TRBD2|TRBJ2-3|16
TGTGCCAGCAGCTTGGGTCGGCCTAGCGGGACAGATACGCAGTATTTT
CASSLGRPSGTDTQYF
>-|TRBV2|-|TRBJ1-1|13
TGTGCCAGCAGTGAAGACGGGGACACTGAAGCTTTCTTT
CASSEDGDTEAFF
>-|TRBV28|-|TRBJ1-5|12
TGTGCCAGCAGTTTCAGCAATCAGCCCCAGCATTTT
CASSFSNQPQHF
>-|TRBV28|TRBD1|TRBJ1-1|16
TGTGCCAGCAGTTTCTCCGGGACAGGGGAGCGGGCTGAAGCTTTCTTT
CASSFSGTGERAEAFF
>once|TRBV19|-|TRBJ2-5|15
TGTGCCAGTAGTATAAGTGGGAACCTGTGGGAGACCCAGTACTTC
CASSISGNLWETQYF
>-|TRBV5-1|TRBD2|TRBJ2-1|18
TGCGCCAGCAGCTTGGGGACTAGCGGGAGAGGGGGGTATAATGAGCAGTTCTTC
CASSLGTSGRGGYNEQFF
>-|TRBV7-9|TRBD1|TRBJ2-5|16
TGTGCCAGCGGCTTACCCTTGGGACAGGGCCAAGAGACCCAGTACTTC
CASGLPLGQGQETQYF
>-|TRBV21-1|-|TRBJ2-7|10
TGTGCCAGCACTGAAAACGAGCAGTACTTC
CASTENEQYF
>-|TRBV19|-|TRBJ1-5|15
TGTGCCAGTAGTACCGGACAGCTTAGCAATCAGCCCCAGCATTTT
CASSTGQLSNQPQHF
>once|TRBV5-1|TRBD1|TRBJ2-7|13
TGCGCCAGCAGCCAAAACAGGGGTTACGAGCAGTACTTC
CASSQNRGYEQYF
>-|TRBV29-1|TRBD2|TRBJ2-5|16
TGCAGCGTTGCCGGGCTAGCGGGAGGCACTGGGGAGACCCAGTACTTC
CSVAGLAGGTGETQYF
>once|TRBV9|TRBD1|TRBJ2-4|16
TGTGCCAGCAGCGTAGGATGGGGACAGGGTGTAGACATTCAGTACTTC
CASSVGWGQGVDIQYF
>-|TRBV5-1|-|TRBJ2-5|16
TGCGCCAGCAGCTTTCAGGGGTCCCCCATCCAAGAGACCCAGTACTTC
CASSFQGSPIQETQYF
>-|TRBV10-3|TRBD1|TRBJ1-1|14
TGTGCCATCAGGACGGACAGGACGAACACTGAAGCTTTCTTT
CAIRTDRTNTEAFF
>-|TRBV7-2|-|TRBJ2-1|16
TGTGCCAGCAGCTCTGTTAAGCGGGCCTCCTACAATGAGCAGTTCTTC
CASSSVKRASYNEQFF
>-|TRBV4-3|-|TRBJ2-7|18
TGCGCCAGCAGCCAAGGGGGGGTAGGGGGGGCCAACTCCTACGAGCAGTACTTC
CASSQGGVGGANSYEQYF
>-|TRBV29-1|TRBD2|TRBJ2-1|16
TGCAGCGTTGAAGATCATGGAACTAGCGGTAACAATGAGCAGTTCTTC
CSVEDHGTSGNNEQFF
>-|TRBV5-4|-|TRBJ2-2|16
TGTGCCAGCAGCATAGGGGGGAGAGGGAACACCGGGGAGCTGTTTTTT
CASSIGGRGNTGELFF
>-|TRBV9|TRBD2|TRBJ2-3|15
TGTGCCAGCAGCGTAGAGGGCGGGAGTACAGATACGCAGTATTTT
CASSVEGGSTDTQYF
>-|TRBV19|TRBD2|TRBJ2-2|14
TGCGCAGTCGCTAGCGGGACCAACACCGGGGAGCTGTTTTTT
CAVASGTNTGELFF
>few|TRBV7-3|TRBD2|TRBJ2-3|16
TGTGCCAGCAGCCTGGGACTAGCGGCCGTCGCAGATACGCAGTATTTT
CASSLGLAAVADTQYF
>-|TRBV5-3|-|TRBJ2-2|18
TGTGCCAGAAGCTTGGGGCCGGGTAGCGAGTCGTCGTTCGGGGAGCTGTTTTTT
CARSLGPGSESSFGELFF
>-|TRBV5-6|TRBD1|TRBJ2-3|16
TGTGCCAGCAGCTTGTGGGCCGACAGGGGCACAGATACGCAGTATTTT
CASSLWADRGTDTQYF
>-|TRBV9|TRBD2|TRBJ2-7|15
TGTGCCAGCAGCGTAGTTGGAGCGTGGGGGGGCGAGCAGTACTTC
CASSVVGAWGGEQYF
>-|TRBV5-1|TRBD1|TRBJ1-1|14
TGCGCCAGCAGGCCCGGGACAGGGAACACTGAAGCTTTCTTT
CASRPGTGNTEAFF
>-|TRBV21-1|-|TRBJ1-1|17
TGTGCCAGCAGCGACCCGGGACAGGGGGCATCGGGCACTGAAGCTTTCTTT
CASSDPGQGASGTEAFF
>once|TRBV18|TRBD1|TRBJ1-2|14
TGTGCCAGCTCACCCACAGGGGAAGTCAGCGGCTACACCTTC
CASSPTGEVSGYTF
>-|TRBV13|-|TRBJ2-3|17
TGTGCCAGCAGCTTACTCGCAATGGCGGGACGGGCAGATACGCAGTATTTT
CASSLLAMAGRADTQYF
>-|TRBV28|-|TRBJ2-7|12
TGTGCCAGCAGTTTTTTTGGGCTCGAGCAGTACTTC
CASSFFGLEQYF
>-|TRBV25-1|-|TRBJ1-3|16
TGTGCCAGCAGCCGGGAGGGGGATCTCTCTGGAAACACCATATATTTT
CASSREGDLSGNTIYF
>-|TRBV7-2|TRBD2|TRBJ2-3|18
TGTGCCAGCAGCCGGGGACTAGCGGGAGGGCCGTCGTCAGATACGCAGTATTTT
CASSRGLAGGPSSDTQYF
>-|TRBV18|-|TRBJ1-2|16
TGTGCCAGCTCACCGGCCGGGGATCACAAATCGTATGGCTACACCTTC
CASSPAGDHKSYGYTF
>medium-sized|TRBV5-6|TRBD1|TRBJ2-2|15
TGTGCCAGCAGCCTCCGGACAGGGGTTACCGGGGAGCTGTTTTTT
CASSLRTGVTGELFF
>-|TRBV28|-|TRBJ2-7|13
TGTGCCAGCAGTTTCTGGGGAGAAGGCGAGCAGTACTTC
CASSFWGEGEQYF
>-|TRBV18|TRBD1|TRBJ2-7|14
TGTGCCAGCTCACCGACAGGGGCTCCGTACGAGCAGTACTTC
CASSPTGAPYEQYF
>-|TRBV27|TRBD2|TRBJ2-4|15
TGTGCCAGCAGCCTGACTAGCGGGAGGGGCGGCATTCAGTACTTC
CASSLTSGRGGIQYF
>-|TRBV11-3|-|TRBJ1-1|13
TGTGCCAGCAGCTTAAAAGGAAACACTGAAGCTTTCTTT
CASSLKGNTEAFF
>-|TRBV27|TRBD1|TRBJ1-2|15
TGTGCCAGCAGTGACGGACAGGGGCCCAGTAGAGGCTACACCTTC
CASSDGQGPSRGYTF
>-|TRBV5-1|-|TRBJ1-4|14
TGCGCCAGCAGCTTTTCGATCGGTAATGAAAAACTGTTTTTT
CASSFSIGNEKLFF
>-|TRBV7-8|-|TRBJ1-1|15
TGTGCCAGCAGCTTAGCGCTAGGGGGGCCCACTGAAGCTTTCTTT
CASSLALGGPTEAFF
>-|TRBV7-3|-|TRBJ1-1|13
TGTGCCAGCAGCACAGGTCCGAACACTGAAGCTTTCTTT
CASSTGPNTEAFF
>-|TRBV28|TRBD1|TRBJ1-5|16
TGTGCCAGCAGTTTGGCCTACAGGGGGCGCGTTCAGCCCCAGCATTTT
CASSLAYRGRVQPQHF
>-|TRBV11-2|-|TRBJ2-5|15
TGTGCCAGCACCCCGAATCCGGGGCCTCAAGAGACCCAGTACTTC
CASTPNPGPQETQYF
>-|TRBV2|-|TRBJ2-5|10
TGTGCCAGCAAGCTGGAGACCCAGTACTTC
CASKLETQYF
>-|TRBV10-2|TRBD2|TRBJ2-1|15
TGCGCCAGCAGCTCAGCGGGAGGGCCCCACAATGAGCAGTTCTTC
CASSSAGGPHNEQFF